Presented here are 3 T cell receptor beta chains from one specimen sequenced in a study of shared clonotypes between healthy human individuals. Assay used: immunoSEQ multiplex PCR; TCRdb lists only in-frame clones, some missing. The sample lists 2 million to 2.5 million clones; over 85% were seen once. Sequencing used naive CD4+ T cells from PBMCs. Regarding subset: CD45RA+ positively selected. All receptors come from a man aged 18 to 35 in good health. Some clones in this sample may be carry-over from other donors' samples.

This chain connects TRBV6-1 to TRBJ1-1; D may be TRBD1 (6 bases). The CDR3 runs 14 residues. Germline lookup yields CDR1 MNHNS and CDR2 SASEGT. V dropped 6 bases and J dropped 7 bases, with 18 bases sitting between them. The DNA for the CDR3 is TGTGCCAGCAGCTTTAATAGACAGGTGGATGAAGCTTTCTTT. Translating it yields CASSFNRQVDEAFF.

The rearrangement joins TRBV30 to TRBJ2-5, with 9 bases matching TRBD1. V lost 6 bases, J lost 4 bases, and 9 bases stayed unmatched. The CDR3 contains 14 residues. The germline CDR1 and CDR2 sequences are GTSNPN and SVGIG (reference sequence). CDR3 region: CACNRGRGSETQYF. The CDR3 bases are TGTGCCTGTAACAGGGGGCGAGGGTCAGAGACCCAGTACTTC.

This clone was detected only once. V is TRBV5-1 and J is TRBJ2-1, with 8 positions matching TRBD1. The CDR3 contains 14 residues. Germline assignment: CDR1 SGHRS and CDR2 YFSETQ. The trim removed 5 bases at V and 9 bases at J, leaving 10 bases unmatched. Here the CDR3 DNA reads TGCGCCAGCAGACCGGGACAGGCTGCTGGTGAGCAGTTCTTC. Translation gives CASRPGQAAGEQFF.